Presented here are 23 T cell receptor beta chains from one specimen sequenced in a study of OX40 agonist ivuxolimab in advanced cancers. The assay was immunoSEQ multiplex PCR, and TCRdb's table has in-frame clones only and misses some. In the table there are 60,000 to 75,000 clones, about four fifths of which are singletons. The specimen was CD4+ or CD8+ T cells sorted from blood, collected in a trial of the OX40 agonist ivuxolimab. The receptor set was obtained from an adult with an advanced solid tumor such as melanoma, head and neck, liver or kidney cancer.

This sequence joins TRBV11-2 and TRBJ2-5, with D possibly TRBD1 on 5 matching bases. Trimming left V 1 base short and J 5 bases short, with 14 bases between. The CDR3 is made up of 15 amino acids. CDR1 and CDR2 from the germline V gene are SGHAT and FQNNGV. CDR3 loop: CASSLGTTVGETQYF. CDR3 DNA sequence: TGTGCCAGCAGCTTAGGGACAACGGTGGGGGAGACCCAGTACTTC.

V and J are TRBV7-2 and TRBJ2-3, with a weak D call TRBD2 (6 bases). Germline V gene lookup returns CDR1 SGHTA and CDR2 FQGNSA. This CDR3 comprises 16 residues. The germline V and J ends were trimmed by 5 bases and 1 base, with 16 bases remaining between them. The CDR3 reads CASSDSGLIGTDTQYF. The CDR3 region has the DNA TGTGCCAGCAGCGATTCGGGACTCATAGGCACAGATACGCAGTATTTT.

The genes are TRBV27 and TRBJ2-5; tentative D call: TRBD2 (6 bases). Germline V lookup: CDR1 MNHEY, CDR2 SMNVEV (reference sequence). The CDR3 length is 13 residues. V was cut by 7 bases and J by 5 bases, with 14 bases left in between. DNA for the CDR3: TGTGCCAGCACCCGCCGGGGGTCGGAGACCCAGTACTTC. Protein product: CASTRRGSETQYF.

The chain recombines TRBV10-2 with TRBJ1-2; 8 bases align to TRBD1. Germline CDR1 is WSHSY and CDR2 is SAAADI. The CDR3 runs to 14 residues. The V segment lost 0 bases and the J segment 5 bases; nucleotides outside the gene matches: 2. CDR3 sequence reads: CASSESNRGYGYTF. The CDR3 nucleotides are TGCGCCAGCAGTGAGTCGAACAGGGGGTATGGCTACACCTTC.

This chain joins TRBV5-4 and TRBJ1-1; 7 nucleotides align to TRBD1. This CDR3 is 14 amino acids long. J was trimmed by 6 bases and V by 4 bases; bases with no gene match: 9. Germline lookup yields CDR1 SGHNT and CDR2 YYREEE (reference sequence). DNA for the CDR3: TGTGCCAGCAGCGGGACCGGGACAGTATCTGAAGCTTTCTTT. It codes for CASSGTGTVSEAFF.

In DNA form, the CDR3 reads TGTGCCAGCAGCCCCAGGACAGCCATACAAGAGACCCAGTACTTC. Translated: CASSPRTAIQETQYF. This chain links TRBV11-2 with TRBJ2-5, with D possibly TRBD1 on 6 matching bases. The germline V and J ends were trimmed by 5 bases and 2 bases, with 15 bases remaining between them. CDR1 SGHAT and CDR2 FQNNGV come from the germline V gene. This CDR3 region has 15 residues.

The chain has TRBV7-9 and TRBJ1-5, with TRBD1 as a possible D gene (5 bases). V lost 3 bases to trimming and J lost 4 bases, with 19 bases between them. The CDR3 spans 17 residues. The germline CDR1 and CDR2 sequences are SEHNR and FQNEAQ (reference sequence). CDR3 in DNA: TGTGCCAGCAGCTTCAGTGGAACAGGAAGTAATAATCAGCCCCAGCATTTT. It yields the protein CASSFSGTGSNNQPQHF.

This clone was counted a single time. V gene TRBV6-6 combines with J gene TRBJ2-7; 7 bases fit TRBD1. Germline trimming cut 5 bases from V and 3 bases from J; bases unmatched to any gene: 7. Germline V lookup: CDR1 MNHNY, CDR2 SVGAGI (reference sequence). This CDR3 has 14 amino acids. The CDR3 sequence: CASSRTGNSYEQYF. In nucleotides, the CDR3 is TGTGCCAGCAGTCGGACAGGCAACAGCTACGAGCAGTACTTC.

V gene TRBV15 combines with J gene TRBJ2-1; D remains ambiguous. V was shortened by 0 bases and J by 6 bases, with 15 bases between the two germline ends. The CDR3 spans 16 residues. Germline-derived CDR1 and CDR2 are LNHNV and YYDKDF (reference sequence). The CDR3 nucleotides are TGTGCCACCAGCAGAGAATCAATGTCTTGGACCAATGAGCAGTTCTTC. Amino acids: CATSRESMSWTNEQFF.

This clone has only a few counts. The CDR3 loop reads CSVAQWNEQFF. CDR3 bases: TGCAGTGTCGCACAGTGGAATGAGCAGTTCTTC. The chain couples TRBV20-1 to TRBJ2-1; no reliable D call. The CDR3 consists of 11 residues. Germline CDR1 DFQATT, CDR2 SNEGSKA (reference sequence). The V end was cut by 7 bases, the J end by 7 bases, with 11 bases between.

This clone was detected once. J is TRBJ1-1 and V is TRBV5-1; D is perhaps TRBD1 (5 bases). The CDR3 runs to 15 residues. Germline values: CDR1 SGHRS, CDR2 YFSETQ. Trimming stripped 1 base from V and 6 bases from J, with 16 bases between. The CDR3 DNA reads TGCGCCAGCAGCTTGACCCCAGGGTTCGGAGCTGAAGCTTTCTTT. Translating gives CASSLTPGFGAEAFF. Drawing the rest from reference TRBV5-1 and TRBJ1-1, the complete variable domain is KAGVTQTPRYLIKTRGQQVTLSCSPISGHRSVSWYQQTPGQGLQFLFEYFSETQRNKGNFPGRFSGRQFSNSRSEMNVSTLELGDSALYLCASSLTPGFGAEAFFGQGTRLTVV.

The CDR3 DNA reads TGTGCCAGCAGTGCCCAGGTGGATAATACGCAGTATTTT. Translation: CASSAQVDNTQYF. The rearrangement links TRBV6-1 to TRBJ2-3; no firm D call. Deletions cut 4 bases from V and 7 bases from J, with 12 bases between. The CDR3 runs 13 residues. CDR1 and CDR2 from the germline V gene are MNHNS and SASEGT.

A single count supports this clone. V gene TRBV20-1 combines with J gene TRBJ2-7; D is undetermined. V was clipped by 7 bases and J by 3 bases, with 10 bases between them. CDR1 is DFQATT, CDR2 SNEGSKA, per germline (reference sequence). The CDR3 is 11 amino acids. CDR3 amino acids: CSGLSNYEQYF. CDR3 sequence (DNA): TGCAGTGGACTGTCCAACTACGAGCAGTACTTC.

In this sample, this clone turned up once. J is TRBJ2-7 and V is TRBV12-5; 9 bases agree with TRBD1. Germline CDR1 and CDR2: LGHNT and FRNRAP. This CDR3 region has 21 residues. V dropped 0 bases and J dropped 0; count of bases not matched to a gene: 18. The CDR3 loop reads CASGLVPSPPQTGGTSYEQYF. Here the CDR3 DNA reads TGTGCTAGTGGTTTGGTACCCTCACCCCCTCAGACAGGGGGAACCTCCTACGAGCAGTACTTC.

The V and J genes are TRBV27 and TRBJ2-2; TRBD2 might be the D (5 bases). The CDR3 is 15 amino acids. Germline CDR1 MNHEY, CDR2 SMNVEV (reference sequence). Trimming took off 6 bases at V and 6 bases at J, with 17 bases between the two ends. The CDR3 DNA sequence: TGTGCCAGCAGGGGAGCCCCCGGTCGCGCCGGGGAGCTGTTTTTT. Its protein is CASRGAPGRAGELFF.

This clone was counted once. The chain couples TRBV7-8 to TRBJ1-2; no clear D gene. The V end lost 3 bases, the J end lost 1 base, and 9 bases lay between the germline ends. The CDR3 extends over 14 amino acids. Germline loops: CDR1 SGHVS, CDR2 FQNEAQ. CDR3 sequence: CASSLVLDNYGYTF. The CDR3, as DNA: TGTGCCAGCAGCTTGGTGCTAGATAACTATGGCTACACCTTC.

The chain links TRBV4-1 to TRBJ1-4; D is uncertain. Trimming removed 5 bases from V and 8 bases from J, with 21 bases in between. Germline values: CDR1 MGHRA, CDR2 YSYEKL. The CDR3 has 16 residues. The CDR3 sequence is CASSGYGGQFREKLFF. The CDR3 nucleotides read TGCGCCAGCAGCGGATACGGAGGGCAGTTTAGGGAAAAACTGTTTTTT.

The chain carries TRBV6-5 and TRBJ2-7, with 8 bases lining up with TRBD1. V was pared by 5 bases and J by 5 bases, with 8 bases of the junction left unmatched. The CDR3 loop spans 14 amino acids. CDR1 and CDR2 (germline): MNHEY, SVGAGI. The CDR3 protein is CASSPYRGSHEQYF. The CDR3 DNA is TGTGCCAGCAGTCCATACAGGGGGTCCCACGAGCAGTACTTC.

This clone rates as medium-sized. This sequence joins TRBV28 and TRBJ1-1, with D uncertain. V lost 6 bases and J lost 10, with 21 bases in between. Germline V CDR1 and CDR2: MDHEN, SYDVKM. This CDR3 spans 14 amino acids. The CDR3 bases are TGTGCCAGCAGCCCTGGGGAGGGTATACGAGGAGCTTTCTTT. Amino acid sequence: CASSPGEGIRGAFF.

The chain is built from TRBV5-1 and TRBJ2-7; 10 nucleotides align to TRBD2. Losses at the gene ends were 0 bases for V and 3 bases for J; bases not matched to a gene: 6. Per the germline V gene, CDR1 is SGHRS and CDR2 is YFSETQ. The CDR3 extends over 16 amino acids. CDR3 DNA: TGCGCCAGCAGCTTGGCAGAGCGGGGGGGCTACTACGAGCAGTACTTC. Encoded protein: CASSLAERGGYYEQYF.

The J gene is TRBJ1-1, the V gene TRBV15, with D unclear. Germline V gene data show CDR1 as LNHNV and CDR2 as YYDKDF (reference sequence). The V and J ends lost 0 bases and 0 bases respectively, with 17 bases between them. This CDR3 has 18 residues. The CDR3 bases are TGTGCCACCAGCAGAGATCGGCACCCCTCAACCATGAACACTGAAGCTTTCTTT. Its protein is CATSRDRHPSTMNTEAFF.

The rearrangement links TRBV6-1 to TRBJ1-2; D gene uncertain. V shed 1 base and J shed 7 bases, with 10 bases lying between them. The CDR3 contains 13 residues. Germline V CDR1 and CDR2: MNHNS, SASEGT. The CDR3 sequence: CASSEGHMAGYTF. CDR3 DNA sequence: TGTGCCAGCAGTGAAGGTCATATGGCTGGCTACACCTTC.

This clone was found a few times. The chain joins TRBV6-1 to TRBJ1-2, with D unresolved. The V and J ends lost 6 bases and 5 bases respectively, with 7 bases between them. The germline CDR1 and CDR2 sequences are MNHNS and SASEGT. There are 11 residues in the CDR3. DNA for the CDR3: TGTGCCAGCAGGAAGGAGTATGGCTACACCTTC. Its translation is CASRKEYGYTF.